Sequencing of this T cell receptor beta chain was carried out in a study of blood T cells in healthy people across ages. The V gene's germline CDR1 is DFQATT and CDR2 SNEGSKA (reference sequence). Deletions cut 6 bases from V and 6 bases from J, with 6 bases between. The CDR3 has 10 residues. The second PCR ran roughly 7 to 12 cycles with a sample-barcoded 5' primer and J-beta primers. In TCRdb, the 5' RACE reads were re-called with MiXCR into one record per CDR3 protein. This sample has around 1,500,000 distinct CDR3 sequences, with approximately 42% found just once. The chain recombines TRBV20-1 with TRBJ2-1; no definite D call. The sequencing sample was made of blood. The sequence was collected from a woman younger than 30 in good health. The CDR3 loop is CSAPSNEQFF. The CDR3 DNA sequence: TGCAGTGCACCTAGCAATGAGCAGTTCTTC.